This TCR beta chain was observed in a study of patients and donors after allogeneic stem cell transplantation (dated by TCRdb to about 2020). In the case of this clonotype: No antigen is known for it. Base qualities are not at hand, and no much larger clone is one base apart.

In the germline V gene (reference sequence), CDR1 corresponds to DFQATT and CDR2 to SNEGSKA. Here V drops 7 bases and J drops 1 base, and the junction holds 2 bases not matched to any gene. The CDR3 has 13 amino acids, counting the end cysteine and phenylalanine. The DNA shown is the 39-base CDR3, in frame from base 1. The library came from RT-PCR. For sequencing, a NextSeq 550 was employed. Starting from the raw public reads, TCRdb applied fastp trimming at Q25, assembled clones with MiXCR and retained in-frame beta chains. A single entry per CDR3 protein holds the most common genes and DNA from its merged rows. This sample lists more than 150,000 distinct CDR3 sequences; 20% to 25% were detected once. The ten largest account for 25% to 30% of the sample.

Material: blood, either unsorted or a sorted T cell fraction (not recorded which). This clonotype was obtained from a human donor who was either an allogeneic HSCT recipient or a stem cell or donor lymphocyte infusion donor (not recorded which). It is not recorded whose cells these are; they may come from a transplant donor. The chain couples TRBV20-1 to TRBJ2-2; the central 8 bases match TRBD2. The sequenced DNA is TGCAGTGGAACTAGCGGGAACACCGGGGAGCTGTTTTTT. Translated, this gives CSGTSGNTGELFF.